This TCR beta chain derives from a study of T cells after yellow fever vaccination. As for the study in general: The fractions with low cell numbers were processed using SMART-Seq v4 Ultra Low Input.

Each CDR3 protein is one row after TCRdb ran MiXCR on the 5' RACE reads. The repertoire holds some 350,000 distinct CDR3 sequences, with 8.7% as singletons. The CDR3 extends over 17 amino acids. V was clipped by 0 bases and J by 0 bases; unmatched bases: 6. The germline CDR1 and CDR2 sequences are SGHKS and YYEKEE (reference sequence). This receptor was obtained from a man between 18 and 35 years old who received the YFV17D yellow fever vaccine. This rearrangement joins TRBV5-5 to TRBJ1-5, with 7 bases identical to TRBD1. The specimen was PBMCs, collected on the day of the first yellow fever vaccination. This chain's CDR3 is CASSLGGGTDSNQPQHF. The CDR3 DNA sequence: TGTGCCAGCAGCTTGGGAGGTGGGACAGATAGCAATCAGCCCCAGCATTTT. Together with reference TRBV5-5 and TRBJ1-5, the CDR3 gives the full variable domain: DAGVTQSPTHLIKTRGQQVTLRCSPISGHKSVSWYQQVLGQGPQFIFQYYEKEERGRGNFPDRFSARQFPNYSSELNVNALLLGDSALYLCASSLGGGTDSNQPQHFGDGTRLSIL.